This record concerns one TCR beta chain sequence. Its antigen is currently unknown. CDR3 length equals 13 residues. The J segment lost 4 bases and the V segment lost 5 bases, leaving 4 bases of the junction unmatched. Per the germline V gene, CDR1 is SGHTA and CDR2 is FQGNSA. Stated time point: newly diagnosed GD, antithyroid drugs for less than 3 months. RNA isolated from PBMCs was used to make the TCR library. These data belong to a study of regulatory T cells in long-lasting Graves disease. Overall study context: The study enrolled newly diagnosed Graves' patients on antithyroid drugs under 3 months.

Assembly of TCR beta libraries relied on iRepertoire HTBI primers together with Arm-PCR of CDR3 regions. In the authors' workflow: Identified segments across samples numbered approximately 62 TRBV and 14 to 15 TRBJ. Via MiXCR, TCRdb re-called the multiplex PCR reads, giving one row per CDR3 protein. It is TCRdb's table, rather than the study itself, that gives the V and J calls and clone size. The table has 200,000 to 250,000 distinct CDR3 sequences, around 21% seen once; the top ten hold 11% to 15%. Study conclusions and caveats: Having only a small sample size may have limited accuracy. TRBV28, TRBJ1-2 and TRBJ2-5 emerged as the favored segments in persistent disease.

Source: peripheral blood mononuclear cells (PBMCs), taken at new diagnosis, from a patient treated with antithyroid drugs. V and J are TRBV7-2 and TRBJ2-5, with 7 bases lining up with TRBD1. The receptor was isolated from a female donor with Graves disease. Here the CDR3 reads CASSADRVETQYF. The DNA of the CDR3 is TGTGCCAGCAGCGCCGACAGGGTAGAGACCCAGTACTTC.